This entry is about one TCR beta chain. Its antigen is unidentified. The data belong to a study of T cell repertoires in cytomegalovirus infection. Looking at the study overall: Matching HLA type, along with CMV infection, was indicated by public TCR beta signatures. Study-wide results and limits: The ex vivo response was dominated by HLA-C-restricted CMV-specific TCR beta clonotypes.

Each CDR3 protein is one row after TCRdb ran MiXCR on the reads. The table has about 190,000 distinct CDR3 sequences, 28% seen once. From germline, CDR1 is SQVTM and CDR2 ANQGSEA. CDR3 length: 15 residues. V lost 4 bases and J 1 base, leaving 11 bases between the germline ends. The sequencing sample was made of PBMCs. The TCR was taken from a human donor in good health (CMV status not recorded). Some clones in this sample may be carry-over from other donors' samples. The chain carries TRBV29-1 and TRBJ2-6; perhaps TRBD1 as D (6 bases). The CDR3 DNA reads TGCAGCGTTGTGGGACACGTATCTGGGGCCAACGTCCTGACTTTC. Translating it yields CSVVGHVSGANVLTF.